The 2 T cell receptor beta chains below all came from one sample that was sequenced in a study of CD8 T cells in ankylosing spondylitis listed by TCRdb under 2017. Library construction relied on 5' RACE. Sequencing was carried out with an Illumina HiSeq 2500. The public reads were reprocessed in TCRdb via fastp at Q25 and MiXCR, keeping in-frame beta chains. Here each entry gathers all rows of one CDR3 protein and keeps the most common genes and DNA. For this sample the table gives 150,000 to 200,000 distinct CDR3 sequences, of which 10% to 15% were detected only once. The ten largest make up 9.5% to 11% of the sample. Sequencing used blood, either unsorted or a sorted T cell fraction (not recorded which). The receptors come from a female donor with ankylosing spondylitis or in good health (not recorded which).

With regard to this clonotype: A junction end diverges from the germline sequence, so it may reflect a read error. This CDR3 reads CCAGSSNSGANVLTF. The CDR3 DNA reads TGCTGTGCTGGGAGCTCTAATTCTGGGGCCAACGTCCTGACTTTC. V usage is TRBV20-1 and J usage is TRBJ2-6, with D possibly being TRBD2 (5 bases). The CDR3 totals 15 residues. Germline CDR1 DFQATT, CDR2 SNEGSKA (reference sequence).

The chain recombines TRBV5-1 with TRBJ2-1, with 10 bases matching TRBD2. In germline, CDR1 is SGHRS, CDR2 YFSETQ. The CDR3 totals 14 residues. J lost 9 bases, V lost 5 bases, and 8 bases had no gene match. The DNA for the CDR3 is TGCGCCAGCAGTTCTCTAGCGGGAGAAGGTGAGCAGTTCTTC. This translates into CASSSLAGEGEQFF. The whole variable domain, remainder taken from reference TRBV5-1 and TRBJ2-1, is KAGVTQTPRYLIKTRGQQVTLSCSPISGHRSVSWYQQTPGQGLQFLFEYFSETQRNKGNFPGRFSGRQFSNSRSEMNVSTLELGDSALYLCASSSLAGEGEQFFGPGTRLTVL.